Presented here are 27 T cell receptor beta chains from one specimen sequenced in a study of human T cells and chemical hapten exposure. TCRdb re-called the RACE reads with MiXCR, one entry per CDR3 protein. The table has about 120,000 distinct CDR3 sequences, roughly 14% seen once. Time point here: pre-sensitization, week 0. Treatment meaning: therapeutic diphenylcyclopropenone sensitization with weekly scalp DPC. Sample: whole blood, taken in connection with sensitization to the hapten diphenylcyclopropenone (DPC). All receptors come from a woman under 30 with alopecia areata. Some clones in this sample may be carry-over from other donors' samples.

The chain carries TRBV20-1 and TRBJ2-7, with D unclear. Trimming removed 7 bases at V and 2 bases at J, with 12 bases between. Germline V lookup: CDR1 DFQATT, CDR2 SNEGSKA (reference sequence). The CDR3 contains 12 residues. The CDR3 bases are TGCAGTGTAATGGCGGACCCCTACGAGCAGTACTTC. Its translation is CSVMADPYEQYF.

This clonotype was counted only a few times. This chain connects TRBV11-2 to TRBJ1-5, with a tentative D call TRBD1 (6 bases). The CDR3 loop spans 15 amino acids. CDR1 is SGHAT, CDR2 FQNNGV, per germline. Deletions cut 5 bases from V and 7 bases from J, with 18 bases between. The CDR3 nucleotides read TGTGCCAGCAGCCCCACGGGGGGCCGATTGCAGCCCCAGCATTTT. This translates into CASSPTGGRLQPQHF.

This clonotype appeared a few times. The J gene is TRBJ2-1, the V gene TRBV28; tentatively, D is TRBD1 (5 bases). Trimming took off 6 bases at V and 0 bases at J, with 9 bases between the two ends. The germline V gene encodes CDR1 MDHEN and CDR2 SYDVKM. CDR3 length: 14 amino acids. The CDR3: CASRKDSSYNEQFF. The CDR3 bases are TGTGCCAGCAGGAAAGACAGCTCCTACAATGAGCAGTTCTTC.

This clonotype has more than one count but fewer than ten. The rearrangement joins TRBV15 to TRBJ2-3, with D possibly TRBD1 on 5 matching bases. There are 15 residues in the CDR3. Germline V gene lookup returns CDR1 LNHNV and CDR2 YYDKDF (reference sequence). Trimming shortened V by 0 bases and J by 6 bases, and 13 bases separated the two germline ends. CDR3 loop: CATSRESGPPDTQYF. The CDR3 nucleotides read TGTGCCACCAGCAGAGAGTCAGGGCCCCCGGATACGCAGTATTTT.

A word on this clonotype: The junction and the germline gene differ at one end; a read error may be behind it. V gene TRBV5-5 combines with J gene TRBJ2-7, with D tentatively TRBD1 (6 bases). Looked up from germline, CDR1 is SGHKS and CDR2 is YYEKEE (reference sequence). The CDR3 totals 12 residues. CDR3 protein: CACSVGHYEQYF. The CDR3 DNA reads TGTGCCTGCAGCGTGGGACACTACGAGCAGTACTTC.

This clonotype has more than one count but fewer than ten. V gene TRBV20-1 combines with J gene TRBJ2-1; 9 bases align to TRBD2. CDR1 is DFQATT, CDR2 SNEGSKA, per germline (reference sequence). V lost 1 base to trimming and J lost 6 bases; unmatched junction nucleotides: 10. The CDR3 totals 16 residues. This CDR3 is CSARVPGAGGFNEQFF. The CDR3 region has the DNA TGCAGTGCTAGAGTCCCTGGAGCGGGGGGCTTCAATGAGCAGTTCTTC.

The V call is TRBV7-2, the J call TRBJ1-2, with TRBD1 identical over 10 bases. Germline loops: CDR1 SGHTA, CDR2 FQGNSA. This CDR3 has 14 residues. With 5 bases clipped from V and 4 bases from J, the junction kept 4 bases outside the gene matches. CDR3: CASSTRTGGYGYTF. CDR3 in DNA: TGTGCCAGCAGCACCAGGACAGGGGGCTATGGCTACACCTTC.

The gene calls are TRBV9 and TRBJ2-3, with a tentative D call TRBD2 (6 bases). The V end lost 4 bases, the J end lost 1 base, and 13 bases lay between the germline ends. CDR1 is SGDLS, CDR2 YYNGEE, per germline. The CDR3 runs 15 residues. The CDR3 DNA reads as TGTGCCAGCAGCCGGCGGGGCCTGGGCACAGATACGCAGTATTTT. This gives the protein CASSRRGLGTDTQYF.

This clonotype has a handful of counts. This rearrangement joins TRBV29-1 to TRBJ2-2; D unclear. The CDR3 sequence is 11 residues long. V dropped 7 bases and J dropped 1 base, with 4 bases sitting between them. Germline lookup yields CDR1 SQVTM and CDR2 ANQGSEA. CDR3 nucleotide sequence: TGCAGCGGAAAGAACACCGGGGAGCTGTTTTTT. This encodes CSGKNTGELFF.

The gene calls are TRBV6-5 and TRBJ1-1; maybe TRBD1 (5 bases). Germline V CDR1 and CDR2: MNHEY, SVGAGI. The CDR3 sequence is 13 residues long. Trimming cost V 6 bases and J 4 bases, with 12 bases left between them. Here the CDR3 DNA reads TGTGCCAGCAGCCACGGGGGAGGCACTGAAGCTTTCTTT. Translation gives CASSHGGGTEAFF.

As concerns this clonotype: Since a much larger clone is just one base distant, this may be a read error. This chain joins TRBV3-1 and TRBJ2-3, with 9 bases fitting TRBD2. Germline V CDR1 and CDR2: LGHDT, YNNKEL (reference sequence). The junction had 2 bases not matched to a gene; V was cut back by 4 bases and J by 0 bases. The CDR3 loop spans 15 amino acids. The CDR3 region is CASSLAGDSTDTQYF. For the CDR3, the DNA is TGTGCCAGCAGCCTAGCGGGGGATAGCACAGATACGCAGTATTTT.

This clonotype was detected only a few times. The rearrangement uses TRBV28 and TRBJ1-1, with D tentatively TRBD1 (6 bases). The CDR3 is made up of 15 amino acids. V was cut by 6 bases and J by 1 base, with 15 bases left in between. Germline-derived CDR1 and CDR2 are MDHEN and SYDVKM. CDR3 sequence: CASSSVGARNTEAFF. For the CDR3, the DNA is TGTGCCAGCAGCTCCGTGGGGGCACGGAACACTGAAGCTTTCTTT.

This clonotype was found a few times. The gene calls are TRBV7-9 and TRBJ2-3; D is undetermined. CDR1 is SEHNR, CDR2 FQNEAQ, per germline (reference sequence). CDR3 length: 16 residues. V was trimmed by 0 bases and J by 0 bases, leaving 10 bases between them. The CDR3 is CASSLAFRASTDTQYF. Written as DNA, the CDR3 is TGTGCCAGCAGCTTAGCCTTCCGCGCCAGCACAGATACGCAGTATTTT.

For the CDR3, the DNA is TGTGCCAGCTCACCAGGGCAGAATATCCGGGAGAAAGCTTTCTTT. Its translation: CASSPGQNIREKAFF. V and J are TRBV18 and TRBJ1-1; D ambiguous. CDR1 and CDR2 (germline): KGHSH, LQKENI. V shed 2 bases and J shed 9 bases, with 19 bases lying between them. The CDR3 is made up of 15 amino acids.

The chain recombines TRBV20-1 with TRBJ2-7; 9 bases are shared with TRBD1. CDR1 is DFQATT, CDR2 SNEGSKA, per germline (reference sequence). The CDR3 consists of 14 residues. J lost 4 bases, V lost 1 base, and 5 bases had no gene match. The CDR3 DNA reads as TGCAGTGCTAGAGCGGCGACAGGGGGTTACGAGCAGTACTTC. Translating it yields CSARAATGGYEQYF.

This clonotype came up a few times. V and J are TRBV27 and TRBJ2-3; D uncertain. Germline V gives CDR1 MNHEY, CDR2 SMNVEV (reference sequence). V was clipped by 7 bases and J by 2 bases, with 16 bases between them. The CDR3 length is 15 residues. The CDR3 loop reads CASNPTQVFTDTQYF. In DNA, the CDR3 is TGTGCCAGCAACCCTACGCAGGTTTTCACAGATACGCAGTATTTT.

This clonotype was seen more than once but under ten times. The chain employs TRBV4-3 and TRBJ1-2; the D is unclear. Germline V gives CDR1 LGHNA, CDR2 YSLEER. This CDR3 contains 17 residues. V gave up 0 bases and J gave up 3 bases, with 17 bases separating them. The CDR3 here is CASSQEEYAPRDYGYTF. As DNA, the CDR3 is TGCGCCAGCAGCCAAGAAGAGTACGCCCCGCGGGACTATGGCTACACCTTC.

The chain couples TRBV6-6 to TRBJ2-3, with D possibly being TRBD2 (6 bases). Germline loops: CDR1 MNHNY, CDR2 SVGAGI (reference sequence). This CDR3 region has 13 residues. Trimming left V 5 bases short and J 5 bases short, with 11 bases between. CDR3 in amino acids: CASSRLGGDTQYF. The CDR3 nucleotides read TGTGCCAGCAGTAGACTGGGGGGAGATACGCAGTATTTT.

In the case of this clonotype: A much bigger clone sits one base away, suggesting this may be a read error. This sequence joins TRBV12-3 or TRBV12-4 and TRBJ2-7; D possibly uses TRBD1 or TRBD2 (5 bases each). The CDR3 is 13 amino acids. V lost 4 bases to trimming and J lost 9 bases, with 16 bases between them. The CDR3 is CASSYPGTNGQYF. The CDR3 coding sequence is TGTGCCAGCAGTTATCCGGGGACGAACGGGCAGTACTTC.

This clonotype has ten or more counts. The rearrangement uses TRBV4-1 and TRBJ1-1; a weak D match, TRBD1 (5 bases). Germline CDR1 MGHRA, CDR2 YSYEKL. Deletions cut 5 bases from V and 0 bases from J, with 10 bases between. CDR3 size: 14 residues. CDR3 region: CASSSGGMNTEAFF. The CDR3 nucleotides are TGCGCCAGCAGCTCCGGGGGGATGAACACTGAAGCTTTCTTT.

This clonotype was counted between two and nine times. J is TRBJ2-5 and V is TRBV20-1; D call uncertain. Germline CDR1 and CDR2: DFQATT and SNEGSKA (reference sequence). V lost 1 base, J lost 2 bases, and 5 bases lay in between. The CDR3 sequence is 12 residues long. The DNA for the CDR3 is TGCAGTGCTAGAGTCGGTCAAGAGACCCAGTACTTC. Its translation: CSARVGQETQYF.

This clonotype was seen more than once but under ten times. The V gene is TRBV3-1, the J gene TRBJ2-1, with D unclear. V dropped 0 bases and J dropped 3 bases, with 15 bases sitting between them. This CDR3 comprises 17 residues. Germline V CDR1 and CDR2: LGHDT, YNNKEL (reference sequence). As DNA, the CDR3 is TGTGCCAGCAGCCAAGATATAGGCCTGAACGACTACAATGAGCAGTTCTTC. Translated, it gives CASSQDIGLNDYNEQFF.

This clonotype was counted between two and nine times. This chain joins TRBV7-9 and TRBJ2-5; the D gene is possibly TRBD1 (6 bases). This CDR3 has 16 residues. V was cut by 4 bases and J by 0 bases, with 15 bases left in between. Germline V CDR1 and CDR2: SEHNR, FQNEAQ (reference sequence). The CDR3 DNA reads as TGTGCCAGCAGCTCGAGGGTTCAGGGGTACCAAGAGACCCAGTACTTC. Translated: CASSSRVQGYQETQYF.

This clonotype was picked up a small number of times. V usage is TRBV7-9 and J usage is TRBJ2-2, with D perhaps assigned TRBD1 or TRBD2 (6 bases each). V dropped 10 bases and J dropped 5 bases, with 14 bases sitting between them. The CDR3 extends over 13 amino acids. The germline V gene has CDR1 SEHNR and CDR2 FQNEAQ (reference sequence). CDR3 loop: CATGQSGTGELFF. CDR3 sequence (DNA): TGTGCCACAGGACAGAGCGGGACCGGGGAGCTGTTTTTT. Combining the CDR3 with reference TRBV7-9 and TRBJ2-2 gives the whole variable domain DTGVSQNPRHKITKRGQNVTFRCDPISEHNRLYWYRQTLGQGPEFLTYFQNEAQLEKSRLLSDRFSAERPKGSFSTLEIQRTEQGDSAMYLCATGQSGTGELFFGEGSRLTVL.

Written as DNA, the CDR3 is TGCGCCAGCAGCCGGAGCGGGAACTCCTACAATGAGCAGTTCTTC. Protein product: CASSRSGNSYNEQFF. V and J are TRBV4-1 and TRBJ2-1, with 7 bases fitting TRBD2. The CDR3 is made up of 15 amino acids. With 4 bases clipped from V and 0 bases from J, the junction kept 3 bases outside the gene matches. Germline CDR1 and CDR2: MGHRA and YSYEKL.

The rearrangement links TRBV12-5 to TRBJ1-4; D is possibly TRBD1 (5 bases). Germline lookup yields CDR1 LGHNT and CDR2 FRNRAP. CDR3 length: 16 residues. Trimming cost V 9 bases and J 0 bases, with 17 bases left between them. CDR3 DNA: TGTGCTAGCGCCGGAAACAGGTTCCCAACTAATGAAAAACTGTTTTTT. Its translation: CASAGNRFPTNEKLFF.

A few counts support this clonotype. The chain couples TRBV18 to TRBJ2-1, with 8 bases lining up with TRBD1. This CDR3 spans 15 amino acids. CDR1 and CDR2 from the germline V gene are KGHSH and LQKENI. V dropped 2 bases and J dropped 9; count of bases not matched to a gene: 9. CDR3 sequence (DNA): TGTGCCAGCTCACCAAAGCAGGGGGCATCAAGTGAGCAGTTCTTC. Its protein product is CASSPKQGASSEQFF.